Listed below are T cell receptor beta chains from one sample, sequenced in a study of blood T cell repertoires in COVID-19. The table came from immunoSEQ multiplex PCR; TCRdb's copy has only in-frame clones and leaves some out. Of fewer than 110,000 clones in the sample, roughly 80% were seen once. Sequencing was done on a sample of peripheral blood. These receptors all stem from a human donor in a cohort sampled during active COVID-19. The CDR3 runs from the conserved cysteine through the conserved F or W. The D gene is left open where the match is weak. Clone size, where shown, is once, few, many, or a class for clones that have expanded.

cdr3_nt: TGTGCCAGCAGCGAGGGGCTCAGGGGGAGAGCTGAAGCTTTCTTT; cdr3_aa: CASSEGLRGRAEAFF; v_call: TRBV9; j_call: TRBJ1-1; d_call: TRBD1; clone_size: NA
cdr3_nt: TGTGCCAGCAGCGTAGATCCTGGGACTAGCGGGAGTAGAAACATTCAGTACTTC; cdr3_aa: CASSVDPGTSGSRNIQYF; v_call: TRBV9; j_call: TRBJ2-4; d_call: TRBD2; clone_size: NA
cdr3_nt: TGTGCCAGCAGCGTAGGAAGGGGTAGGTCCTACAATGAGCAGTTCTTC; cdr3_aa: CASSVGRGRSYNEQFF; v_call: TRBV9; j_call: TRBJ2-1; d_call: NA; clone_size: NA
cdr3_nt: TGTGCCAGCAGCTTGGTTCTCGGGGGTGAAGCTTTCTTT; cdr3_aa: CASSLVLGGEAFF; v_call: TRBV5-6; j_call: TRBJ1-1; d_call: NA; clone_size: NA
cdr3_nt: TGTGCCAGCAGCCGAACCGGGGGCTCTGGGGCCAACGTCCTGACTTTC; cdr3_aa: CASSRTGGSGANVLTF; v_call: TRBV13; j_call: TRBJ2-6; d_call: NA; clone_size: NA
cdr3_nt: TGTGCCAGCAGCATCCGACAGGGTGGGTTTTATGAAAAACTGTTTTTT; cdr3_aa: CASSIRQGGFYEKLFF; v_call: TRBV5-6; j_call: TRBJ1-4; d_call: TRBD1; clone_size: NA
cdr3_nt: TGTGCCAGCAGTGAGGGGAGCCTTGGAATGGGGGAGCAGTACTTC; cdr3_aa: CASSEGSLGMGEQYF; v_call: TRBV2; j_call: TRBJ2-7; d_call: NA; clone_size: NA
cdr3_nt: TGTGCCAGCAGCTTAACCCGGACAGGGGTAAACACCATATATTTT; cdr3_aa: CASSLTRTGVNTIYF; v_call: TRBV7-2; j_call: TRBJ1-3; d_call: TRBD1; clone_size: once
cdr3_nt: TGTGCCAGTAGTATAGGGACAGGCGGGCGCCAAGAGACCCAGTACTTC; cdr3_aa: CASSIGTGGRQETQYF; v_call: TRBV19; j_call: TRBJ2-5; d_call: TRBD1; clone_size: NA
cdr3_nt: TGTGCCAGCTCCGGGGTCTACGAGCAGTACTTC; cdr3_aa: CASSGVYEQYF; v_call: TRBV18; j_call: TRBJ2-7; d_call: NA; clone_size: NA
cdr3_nt: TGTGCCAGCACCTACTCTGGGACAGCCTTCACAGATACGCAGTATTTT; cdr3_aa: CASTYSGTAFTDTQYF; v_call: TRBV27; j_call: TRBJ2-3; d_call: TRBD1; clone_size: NA
cdr3_nt: TGTGCCAGCAGCCCAGGACAAGGATCGTCTGGCTACACCTTC; cdr3_aa: CASSPGQGSSGYTF; v_call: TRBV7-3; j_call: TRBJ1-2; d_call: NA; clone_size: once
cdr3_nt: TGTGCTAGTGGTTTGGTACTGGGTAGCATCGATGAGCAGTTCTTC; cdr3_aa: CASGLVLGSIDEQFF; v_call: TRBV12-5; j_call: TRBJ2-1; d_call: NA; clone_size: NA
cdr3_nt: TGTGCCATCAGTGAGAGTTCGTTGGGCGGGACAACTAATGAAAAACTGTTTTTT; cdr3_aa: CAISESSLGGTTNEKLFF; v_call: TRBV10-3; j_call: TRBJ1-4; d_call: NA; clone_size: NA
cdr3_nt: TGTGCCAGCAGCTACCTGGGGGCCCCACAAGAGACCCAGTACTTC; cdr3_aa: CASSYLGAPQETQYF; v_call: TRBV11-1; j_call: TRBJ2-5; d_call: NA; clone_size: NA
cdr3_nt: TGTGCCAGCATCCCCGGGACAGGGATAACCGGGGAGCTGTTTTTT; cdr3_aa: CASIPGTGITGELFF; v_call: TRBV11-2; j_call: TRBJ2-2; d_call: TRBD1; clone_size: NA
cdr3_nt: TGTGCCAGCAGCGGGTGGTACAGCTCCAATGTGAACACTGAAGCTTTCTTT; cdr3_aa: CASSGWYSSNVNTEAFF; v_call: TRBV7-2; j_call: TRBJ1-1; d_call: NA; clone_size: NA
cdr3_nt: TGTGCTACACAGGAAGGGCTAGCGGAAGCCTACAATGAGCAGTTCTTC; cdr3_aa: CATQEGLAEAYNEQFF; v_call: TRBV5-4; j_call: TRBJ2-1; d_call: TRBD2; clone_size: NA
cdr3_nt: TGTGCCAGCAGCCCCTACCGAGGGGGCGGAGATGAGCAGTTCTTC; cdr3_aa: CASSPYRGGGDEQFF; v_call: TRBV3-1/TRBV3-2; j_call: TRBJ2-1; d_call: TRBD1; clone_size: NA
cdr3_nt: TGTGCCAGTAGTCCCCCGGAGGGGACGGCCAGCTCTGGAAACACCATATATTTT; cdr3_aa: CASSPPEGTASSGNTIYF; v_call: TRBV19; j_call: TRBJ1-3; d_call: NA; clone_size: NA
cdr3_nt: TGTGCCAGCAGCCAGGTGGCGGGGGGGCCTGTAGATACGCAGTATTTT; cdr3_aa: CASSQVAGGPVDTQYF; v_call: TRBV5-4; j_call: TRBJ2-3; d_call: TRBD2; clone_size: NA
cdr3_nt: TGTGCCAGCAGTGACTCGGGGCGGGGGGGCGCAGATACGCAGTATTTT; cdr3_aa: CASSDSGRGGADTQYF; v_call: TRBV6-4; j_call: TRBJ2-3; d_call: TRBD2; clone_size: once
cdr3_nt: TGTGCCAGCTCACTAAAATTCGGGACAGAGTATGGCTACACCTTC; cdr3_aa: CASSLKFGTEYGYTF; v_call: TRBV18; j_call: TRBJ1-2; d_call: TRBD1; clone_size: NA
cdr3_nt: TGTGCCTGGACCTGGGGCGGGGGGGCCTACACCGGGGAGCTGTTTTTT; cdr3_aa: CAWTWGGGAYTGELFF; v_call: TRBV30; j_call: TRBJ2-2; d_call: TRBD2; clone_size: NA
cdr3_nt: TGTGCCAGTAGTATTCAGGGGGCTAACTATGGCTACACCTTC; cdr3_aa: CASSIQGANYGYTF; v_call: TRBV19; j_call: TRBJ1-2; d_call: TRBD1; clone_size: NA
cdr3_nt: TGTGCCAGCAGTTTGGGACTAGCGGTTCAAGAGACCCAGTACTTC; cdr3_aa: CASSLGLAVQETQYF; v_call: TRBV6-5; j_call: TRBJ2-5; d_call: TRBD2; clone_size: NA
cdr3_nt: TGTGCCAGCTCACCCGGGACAGGGGGCCACGGGGAGCTGTTTTTT; cdr3_aa: CASSPGTGGHGELFF; v_call: TRBV18; j_call: TRBJ2-2; d_call: TRBD1; clone_size: NA
cdr3_nt: TGTGCCAGCAGTGAACAGGGGGCCCTTCAGGGCGAGCAGTACTTC; cdr3_aa: CASSEQGALQGEQYF; v_call: TRBV25-1; j_call: TRBJ2-7; d_call: TRBD1; clone_size: NA
cdr3_nt: TGCGCCAGCAGCCAAGCGGGGGGGAATGAGCAGTTCTTC; cdr3_aa: CASSQAGGNEQFF; v_call: TRBV4-1; j_call: TRBJ2-1; d_call: TRBD2; clone_size: once
cdr3_nt: TGTGCCAGCAGCAGGCTGGGGGGGGCGGCCCACGAGCAGTACTTC; cdr3_aa: CASSRLGGAAHEQYF; v_call: TRBV11-2; j_call: TRBJ2-7; d_call: NA; clone_size: NA
cdr3_nt: TGTGCCAGCAGTGAAAACTCCCTTAATGAAAAACTGTTTTTT; cdr3_aa: CASSENSLNEKLFF; v_call: TRBV6-1; j_call: TRBJ1-4; d_call: NA; clone_size: NA
cdr3_nt: TGTGCCAGCAGGTCCGGGGGGTATACTGAAGCTTTCTTT; cdr3_aa: CASRSGGYTEAFF; v_call: TRBV11-2; j_call: TRBJ1-1; d_call: NA; clone_size: once
cdr3_nt: TGCGCCAGCAGCCCATCCCCGGACAGGAGAAATGAAAAACTGTTTTTT; cdr3_aa: CASSPSPDRRNEKLFF; v_call: TRBV4-3; j_call: TRBJ1-4; d_call: TRBD1; clone_size: few
cdr3_nt: TGTGCCGCCCAACAGGGGGGGAGTGAAAAACTGTTTTTT; cdr3_aa: CAAQQGGSEKLFF; v_call: TRBV10-3; j_call: TRBJ1-4; d_call: TRBD1; clone_size: NA
cdr3_nt: TGCGCCAGCAGCTTACTGGGACAGGGGAACACTGAAGCTTTCTTT; cdr3_aa: CASSLLGQGNTEAFF; v_call: TRBV5-1; j_call: TRBJ1-1; d_call: TRBD1; clone_size: NA
cdr3_nt: TGTGCCTGGAGGGGACGGACAGGGCGCTATGGCTACACCTTC; cdr3_aa: CAWRGRTGRYGYTF; v_call: TRBV30; j_call: TRBJ1-2; d_call: TRBD1; clone_size: few
cdr3_nt: TGTGCCAGCAGCTTGCAGGGAGGAGAAAAACTGTTTTTT; cdr3_aa: CASSLQGGEKLFF; v_call: TRBV5-6; j_call: TRBJ1-4; d_call: NA; clone_size: few
cdr3_nt: TGTGCCAGCAGTCCCCAACGGACAGGGGTCTATGGCTACACCTTC; cdr3_aa: CASSPQRTGVYGYTF; v_call: TRBV27; j_call: TRBJ1-2; d_call: TRBD1; clone_size: NA
cdr3_nt: TGCGCCAGCTGGGAGGGTTATAATTCACCCCTCCACTTT; cdr3_aa: CASWEGYNSPLHF; v_call: TRBV5-1; j_call: TRBJ1-6; d_call: NA; clone_size: few
cdr3_nt: TGTGCCAGTAGCCCCCGGGGACAGGGGGTGCAGCCCCAGCATTTT; cdr3_aa: CASSPRGQGVQPQHF; v_call: TRBV19; j_call: TRBJ1-5; d_call: TRBD1; clone_size: NA
cdr3_nt: TGTGCCAGTAGTACTTGGCGGGGTAGCTCCTACAATGAGCAGTTCTTC; cdr3_aa: CASSTWRGSSYNEQFF; v_call: TRBV19; j_call: TRBJ2-1; d_call: NA; clone_size: NA
cdr3_nt: TGTGCCACCAGCAGAAGGACTAGCAATGAGCAGTTCTTC; cdr3_aa: CATSRRTSNEQFF; v_call: TRBV15; j_call: TRBJ2-1; d_call: TRBD2; clone_size: once
cdr3_nt: TGTGCCAGCAGCGTAGTTTCGGGGGGTGAAAAACTGTTTTTT; cdr3_aa: CASSVVSGGEKLFF; v_call: TRBV9; j_call: TRBJ1-4; d_call: NA; clone_size: NA
cdr3_nt: TGTGCCAGTAGTATAGATGCGGGGGGCCTCGACTATGGCTACACCTTC; cdr3_aa: CASSIDAGGLDYGYTF; v_call: TRBV19; j_call: TRBJ1-2; d_call: NA; clone_size: NA
cdr3_nt: TGTGCCATCAGTGAGTCGAGGGAGGGGACATATGGCTACACCTTC; cdr3_aa: CAISESREGTYGYTF; v_call: TRBV10-3; j_call: TRBJ1-2; d_call: NA; clone_size: NA
cdr3_nt: TGCGCCAGCAGCCCCGGGGGGGGGCTAGGGGGAGATGAGCAGTTCTTC; cdr3_aa: CASSPGGGLGGDEQFF; v_call: TRBV4-1; j_call: TRBJ2-1; d_call: TRBD2; clone_size: NA
cdr3_nt: TGTGCCAGCGGACAGGGAGCCTACGAGCAGTACTTC; cdr3_aa: CASGQGAYEQYF; v_call: TRBV3-1/TRBV3-2; j_call: TRBJ2-7; d_call: TRBD1; clone_size: NA
cdr3_nt: TGCGCCAGCAGCTCGGGACTAGCGGGGGCCCTCAACACCGGGGAGCTGTTTTTT; cdr3_aa: CASSSGLAGALNTGELFF; v_call: TRBV5-1; j_call: TRBJ2-2; d_call: TRBD2; clone_size: NA
cdr3_nt: TGCGCCAGCAGTTCCAAACTGGCAGGTGGAAACACCATATATTTT; cdr3_aa: CASSSKLAGGNTIYF; v_call: TRBV5-1; j_call: TRBJ1-3; d_call: NA; clone_size: NA
cdr3_nt: TGTGCCAGCAGTTTTCGGCAGGACTACGAGCAGTACTTC; cdr3_aa: CASSFRQDYEQYF; v_call: TRBV12-3/TRBV12-4; j_call: TRBJ2-7; d_call: NA; clone_size: NA
cdr3_nt: TGTGCCTGGAGACCCAGCGGGGGGAGGGATGAGCAGTTCTTC; cdr3_aa: CAWRPSGGRDEQFF; v_call: TRBV30; j_call: TRBJ2-1; d_call: TRBD2; clone_size: few
cdr3_nt: TGTGCCAGTGTGTCGAGGGACATTCGCACTGAAGCTTTCTTT; cdr3_aa: CASVSRDIRTEAFF; v_call: TRBV19; j_call: TRBJ1-1; d_call: NA; clone_size: NA
cdr3_nt: TGTGCCAGCAGTCAGCCGGGACAGGGATCGTCCGGCTACACCTTC; cdr3_aa: CASSQPGQGSSGYTF; v_call: TRBV27; j_call: TRBJ1-2; d_call: TRBD1; clone_size: NA
cdr3_nt: TGTGCCAGCAGGACTGGCGGGGGATGGCGTAGCCAAGAGACCCAGTACTTC; cdr3_aa: CASRTGGGWRSQETQYF; v_call: TRBV7-6; j_call: TRBJ2-5; d_call: TRBD2; clone_size: NA
cdr3_nt: TGTGCCAGCGGTAGCGGGGGGCCATTCACAGATACGCAGTATTTT; cdr3_aa: CASGSGGPFTDTQYF; v_call: TRBV27; j_call: TRBJ2-3; d_call: TRBD2; clone_size: NA
cdr3_nt: TGTGCCAGCAGCTTAATGAGGGGGCTGGACTATGGCTACACCTTC; cdr3_aa: CASSLMRGLDYGYTF; v_call: TRBV7-9; j_call: TRBJ1-2; d_call: TRBD1; clone_size: NA
cdr3_nt: TGTGCCAGCAGCCCTAAAGGAGGGGCCGGGTCGGGGATGAACACTGAAGCTTTCTTT; cdr3_aa: CASSPKGGAGSGMNTEAFF; v_call: TRBV13; j_call: TRBJ1-1; d_call: NA; clone_size: NA
cdr3_nt: TGCGCCAGCAGCTTGTCTCCGACAGGGGTTAATGAAAAACTGTTTTTT; cdr3_aa: CASSLSPTGVNEKLFF; v_call: TRBV5-1; j_call: TRBJ1-4; d_call: TRBD1; clone_size: NA
cdr3_nt: TGTGCCAGCGCACAGGGGGTGATCACTGAAGCTTTCTTT; cdr3_aa: CASAQGVITEAFF; v_call: TRBV7-2; j_call: TRBJ1-1; d_call: TRBD1; clone_size: NA
cdr3_nt: TGTGCCAGCAGCTTGCAGGGGCAGGCGTGGCAGCCCCAGCATTTT; cdr3_aa: CASSLQGQAWQPQHF; v_call: TRBV5-5; j_call: TRBJ1-5; d_call: NA; clone_size: NA